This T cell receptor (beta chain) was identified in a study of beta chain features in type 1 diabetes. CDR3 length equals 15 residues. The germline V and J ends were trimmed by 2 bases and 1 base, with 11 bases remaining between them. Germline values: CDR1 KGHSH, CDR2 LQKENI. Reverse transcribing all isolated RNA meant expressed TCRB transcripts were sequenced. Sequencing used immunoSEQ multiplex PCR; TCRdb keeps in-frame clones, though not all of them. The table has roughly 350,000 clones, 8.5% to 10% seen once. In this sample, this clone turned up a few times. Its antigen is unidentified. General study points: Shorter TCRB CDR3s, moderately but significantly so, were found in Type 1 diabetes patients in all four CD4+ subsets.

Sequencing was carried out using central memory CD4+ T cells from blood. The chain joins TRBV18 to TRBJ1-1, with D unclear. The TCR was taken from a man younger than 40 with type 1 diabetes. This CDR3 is CASSPERQTNTEAFF. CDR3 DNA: TGTGCCAGCTCACCAGAACGTCAGACGAACACTGAAGCTTTCTTT.